A selection of T cell receptor beta chains follows, all from one sample in a study of T cells in Graves' hyperthyroidism and ophthalmopathy. TCRdb passed the multiplex PCR reads through MiXCR, listing each CDR3 protein once. The sample carries about 700,000 distinct CDR3 sequences, about 15% recorded once. Material for sequencing was blood. The receptors originated from a woman between 18 and 29 years old with Graves' hyperthyroidism. CDR3s include the opening cysteine and the closing phenylalanine or tryptophan. Rows give clone size only sometimes, using once, few, many, or a class for an expanded clone.

v_call,j_call,clone_size,cdr3_aa
TRBV7-9,TRBJ2-1,many,CASSTPSSSYNEQFF
TRBV28,TRBJ1-1,many,CASSPYLKTNTEAFF
TRBV20-1,TRBJ2-7,many,CSIGEGMYEQYF
TRBV20-1,TRBJ2-3,many,CSARGLAGVADTQYF
TRBV12-3/TRBV12-4,TRBJ2-3,NA,CASSRPQAGVDTQYF
TRBV5-1,TRBJ1-2,many,CASSGTATSNYGYTF
TRBV27,TRBJ2-7,NA,CASKPGQGDEQYF
TRBV27,TRBJ1-1,NA,CASSTPRTPRGEAFF
TRBV3-1,TRBJ2-2,NA,CASSQLEGAGELFF
TRBV7-9,TRBJ1-5,many,CASSLGVGQGVNQPQHF
TRBV19,TRBJ2-7,NA,CASSADPSGAPGYEQYF
TRBV20-1,TRBJ2-5,NA,CSASFRGRTQYF
TRBV6-1,TRBJ2-7,few,CASSDSGTSGSYEQYF
TRBV10-1,TRBJ2-1,many,CASSVRTSGYNEQFF
TRBV20-1,TRBJ2-7,many,CSASGLAGGNREQYF
TRBV7-8,TRBJ1-1,few,CASSSLGRWENTEAFF
TRBV7-2,TRBJ2-1,NA,CASSPMTRSYNEQFF
TRBV30,TRBJ1-2,many,CAWSAQLSNYGYTF
TRBV6-1,TRBJ2-7,NA,CASTFRGEQYF
TRBV2,TRBJ2-1,few,CASNPGTEVEQFF
TRBV20-1,TRBJ2-2,NA,CSAQWTGGNTGELFF
TRBV6-1,TRBJ2-7,NA,CAVGQGVLPGEQYF
TRBV19,TRBJ2-1,NA,CASQLLAGHNEQFF
TRBV12-3/TRBV12-4,TRBJ1-5,NA,CASGGKGTYQPQHF
TRBV28,TRBJ2-5,NA,CASSRTPTLTLVGTQYF
TRBV11-3,TRBJ2-7,many,CASSKLGVVPSEQYF
TRBV12-3/TRBV12-4,TRBJ1-2,many,CASSLWNRGDSYYGYTF
TRBV11-3,TRBJ2-1,many,CASSFGTTSGSLNEQFF
TRBV7-9,TRBJ2-2,many,CASSLNGSLGTGELFF
TRBV6-2/TRBV6-3,TRBJ2-1,few,CASREGSSPGNEQFF
TRBV7-2,TRBJ2-3,many,CASSQEWAGRAYDTQYF
TRBV9,TRBJ1-3,few,CASSGPRTGNTIYF
TRBV2,TRBJ2-1,many,CASGNTGFSYNEQFF
TRBV7-9,TRBJ2-7,NA,CASSRPLPGQNYEQYF
TRBV27,TRBJ2-5,NA,CASSSRDRGPQETQYF
TRBV27,TRBJ1-2,NA,CASRQGAGGYTF
TRBV7-2,TRBJ1-1,few,CASSQGVGLNTEAFF
TRBV12-3/TRBV12-4,TRBJ2-4,few,CASSPMGDIQYF
TRBV6-9,TRBJ2-1,NA,CASSYFEGLAGGYEQFF
TRBV14,TRBJ2-7,few,CASSQDGARVYEQYF
TRBV20-1,TRBJ2-2,few,CSARDPGQSNTGELFF
TRBV27,TRBJ2-6,NA,CASGRTVSGANVLTF
TRBV30,TRBJ2-2,many,CARSTFRKTNTGELFF
TRBV7-9,TRBJ2-7,NA,CASSLAILGAYEQYF
TRBV18,TRBJ2-7,few,CASSPLPGTSVSYEQYF
TRBV27,TRBJ2-2,few,CASSFVWGLAGVTGELFF
TRBV7-2,TRBJ2-1,NA,CASSRAGLAYNEQFF
TRBV29-1,TRBJ1-2,NA,CSVGRDTF
TRBV18,TRBJ1-6,many,CASSPPGASFYNSPLHF
TRBV12-3/TRBV12-4,TRBJ2-5,NA,CASSSGQGAGETQYF
TRBV29-1,TRBJ2-3,many,CSARIGQFTDTQYF
TRBV9,TRBJ2-5,NA,CASSVVEGFYKETQYF
TRBV29-1,TRBJ2-7,NA,CSVEESSDRGYEQYF
TRBV28,TRBJ2-7,many,CASSFAHRGFYEQYF
TRBV19,TRBJ2-1,many,CASSIGGYRAKVNEQFF
TRBV11-1,TRBJ2-7,few,CASSLTPDFWEQYF